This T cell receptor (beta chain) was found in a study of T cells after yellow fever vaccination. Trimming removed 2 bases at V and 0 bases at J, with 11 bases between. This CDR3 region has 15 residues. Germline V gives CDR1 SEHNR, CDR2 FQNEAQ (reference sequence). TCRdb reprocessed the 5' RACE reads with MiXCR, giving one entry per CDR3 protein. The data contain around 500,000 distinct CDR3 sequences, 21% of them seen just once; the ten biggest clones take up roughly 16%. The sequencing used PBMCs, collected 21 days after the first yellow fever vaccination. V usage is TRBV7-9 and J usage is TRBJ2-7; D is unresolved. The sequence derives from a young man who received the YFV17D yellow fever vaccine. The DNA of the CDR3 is TGTGCCAGCAGCTTAATAGGTGTGGGCTCCTACGAGCAGTACTTC. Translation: CASSLIGVGSYEQYF.